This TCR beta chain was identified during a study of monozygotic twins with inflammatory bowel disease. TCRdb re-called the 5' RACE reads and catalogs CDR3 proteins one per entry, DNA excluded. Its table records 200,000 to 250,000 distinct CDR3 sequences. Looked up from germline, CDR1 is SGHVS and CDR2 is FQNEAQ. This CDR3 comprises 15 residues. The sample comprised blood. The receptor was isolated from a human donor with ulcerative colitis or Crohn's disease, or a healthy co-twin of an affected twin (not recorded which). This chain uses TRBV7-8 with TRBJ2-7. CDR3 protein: CASSPEPHYNYEQYF.